Presented here are 9 T cell receptor beta chains from one specimen sequenced in a study of T cells in tuberculosis. The sample's time point: new active TB diagnosis, blood taken before or within 7 days of starting treatment. TCRdb keeps only in-frame clones here, not all; method: immunoSEQ multiplex PCR. The sample consists of fewer than 55,000 clones, around 96% of them appearing once. The input for sequencing was PBMCs, taken at tuberculosis diagnosis. The receptors were gathered from an adult with tuberculosis.

The genes are TRBV10-2 and TRBJ2-1, with D possibly being TRBD2 (6 bases). V was trimmed by 6 bases and J by 0 bases, leaving 15 bases between them. Looked up from germline, CDR1 is WSHSY and CDR2 is SAAADI. The CDR3 loop spans 16 amino acids. The CDR3 is CASSTRLGPSYNEQFF. The CDR3 bases are TGCGCCAGCAGCACCCGACTAGGCCCCTCCTACAATGAGCAGTTCTTC.

V gene TRBV30 combines with J gene TRBJ2-1; possible D gene TRBD2, 7 bases. Germline V gene sequence: CDR1 GTSNPN, CDR2 SVGIG (reference sequence). The CDR3 extends over 16 amino acids. The V gene lost 1 base and the J gene lost 7 bases, with 20 bases spanning the gap. CDR3 region: CAWSGGTPRGGNEQFF. For the CDR3, the DNA is TGTGCCTGGAGTGGGGGGACTCCCAGGGGAGGGAATGAGCAGTTCTTC.

The chain links TRBV7-2 to TRBJ2-3; D unresolved. V was trimmed by 1 base and J by 4 bases, leaving 9 bases between them. CDR1 and CDR2 from the germline V gene are SGHTA and FQGNSA. The CDR3 is made up of 14 amino acids. CDR3 region: CASSLGSWSDTQYF. The CDR3 nucleotides read TGTGCCAGCAGCTTAGGTAGCTGGTCAGATACGCAGTATTTT. Full variable domain (remainder filled in from reference TRBV7-2 and TRBJ2-3): GAGVSQSPSNKVTEKGKDVELRCDPISGHTALYWYRQSLGQGLEFLIYFQGNSAPDKSGLPSDRFSAERTGGSVSTLTIQRTQQEDSAVYLCASSLGSWSDTQYFGPGTRLTVL.

For the CDR3, the DNA is TGTGCCACCAGCAGAGATATTGCCCAGTACTTC. Amino acids: CATSRDIAQYF. The J gene is TRBJ2-5, the V gene TRBV15, with D unresolved. Trimming left V 0 bases short and J 9 bases short, with 5 bases between. Germline V lookup: CDR1 LNHNV, CDR2 YYDKDF (reference sequence). This CDR3 region has 11 residues.

V is TRBV30 and J is TRBJ1-6, with 7 bases lining up with TRBD1. Per the germline V gene, CDR1 is GTSNPN and CDR2 is SVGIG (reference sequence). V shed 4 bases, J shed 7 bases, and the junction held 7 bases outside the gene matches. The CDR3 is 14 amino acids. The CDR3 loop reads CAWNSGGSNSPLHF. The CDR3 DNA is TGTGCCTGGAACTCAGGGGGGTCCAATTCACCCCTCCACTTT.

The V gene is TRBV7-2, the J gene TRBJ2-7, with no clear D. CDR1 is SGHTA and CDR2 is FQGNSA in the germline V gene. The CDR3 covers 11 residues. The V end was cut by 4 bases, the J end by 3 bases, with 4 bases between. The CDR3 sequence: CASSSLYEQYF. CDR3 nucleotides: TGTGCCAGCAGCTCCCTCTACGAGCAGTACTTC.

V gene TRBV20-1 combines with J gene TRBJ2-7; D is unclear. Germline values: CDR1 DFQATT, CDR2 SNEGSKA (reference sequence). The CDR3 is 10 amino acids. V was pared by 6 bases and J by 5 bases, with 8 bases between. The CDR3 DNA sequence: TGCAGTGCCAGTGGTCACGAGCAGTACTTC. Its protein is CSASGHEQYF.

V is TRBV6-1 and J is TRBJ1-5, with a weak D call TRBD1 (5 bases). The CDR3 sequence is 14 residues long. Trimming pared 3 bases from V and 4 bases from J, leaving 10 bases between. The germline CDR1 and CDR2 sequences are MNHNS and SASEGT. As DNA, the CDR3 is TGTGCCAGCAGTGAGCAAAAGGGGAATCAGCCCCAGCATTTT. Encoded protein: CASSEQKGNQPQHF.

This clone appeared once. The rearrangement joins TRBV6-1 to TRBJ1-5; D unresolved. The germline V gene has CDR1 MNHNS and CDR2 SASEGT. Deletions cut 2 bases from V and 2 bases from J, with 10 bases between. CDR3 length: 15 amino acids. The CDR3 bases are TGTGCCAGCAGTGAACGAGAGGGCGGCAATCAGCCCCAGCATTTT. It yields the protein CASSEREGGNQPQHF.